A selection of T cell receptor beta chains follows, all from one sample in a study of graft-versus-host responses after intestinal transplantation. Profiling relied on immunoSEQ multiplex PCR, and the TCRdb table lists in-frame clones only, not all of them. The table has around 30,000 clones, 65% to 80% seen once. The sample consisted of ileum tissue, taken 98 days after intestinal transplantation. The receptor source for this set is a human patient who received an intestinal transplant, so some T cells may come from the graft donor. Each CDR3 is given with its conserved first and last residue. The D gene is left open where the match is weak. Size is stated for part of the rows, as once, few or many counts, or as a class when the clone is expanded.

abundance,j_gene,d_gene,v_gene,CDR3nt,CDR3aa
.,TRBJ2-7,TRBD1,TRBV2,TGTGCCAGCTTCCCGGGACAGGGTCTCTACGAGCAGTACTTC,CASFPGQGLYEQYF
.,TRBJ2-2,.,TRBV29-1,TGCAGCGTTGAATTAGGACGGCTCGGGGAGCTGTTTTTT,CSVELGRLGELFF
.,TRBJ2-3,.,TRBV30,TGTGCCTGGAGTACCATGGGAGATACGCAGTATTTT,CAWSTMGDTQYF
.,TRBJ2-3,.,TRBV7-9,TGTGCCAGCAGCTCGCCATTACGGGGGGCCCCCACAGATACGCAGTATTTT,CASSSPLRGAPTDTQYF
.,TRBJ2-3,.,TRBV11-2,TGTGCCAGCAGCTTAGTTTCGGGAGATACGCAGTATTTT,CASSLVSGDTQYF
.,TRBJ2-2,.,TRBV29-1,TGCAGCGGACGGAACACCGGGGAGCTGTTTTTT,CSGRNTGELFF
.,TRBJ2-1,TRBD2,TRBV7-3,TGTGCCAGCAGCTTATTGGCTACTAGCGGAGCCCTTCCTAGCTCCTACAATGAGCAGTTCTTC,CASSLLATSGALPSSYNEQFF
few,TRBJ2-4,.,TRBV4-1,TGCGCCAGCAGCCAAGACAGTGGAGCCACAGCCAAAAACATTCAGTACTTC,CASSQDSGATAKNIQYF
.,TRBJ1-5,TRBD1,TRBV11-3,TGTGCCAGCAGCTTAGAAGGCGACTGGACAGGGGGTTTTAGCAATCAGCCCCAGCATTTT,CASSLEGDWTGGFSNQPQHF
.,TRBJ1-1,TRBD1,TRBV23-1,TGCGCCAGCAGTCAGGGAGGGGGCTGTGGCACTGAAGCTTTCTTT,CASSQGGGCGTEAFF
few,TRBJ1-4,.,TRBV19,TGTGCCAGTAGTATAGGGACTACGGGTGAAAAACTGTTTTTT,CASSIGTTGEKLFF
few,TRBJ2-7,TRBD2,TRBV9,TGTGCCAGCAGCGTAGATCCGGGGGGACCCTACGAGCAGTACTTC,CASSVDPGGPYEQYF
.,TRBJ2-1,.,TRBV7-7,TGTGCCAGCAGCTTAGCGTACGACGACTTGCAGTTCTTC,CASSLAYDDLQFF
.,TRBJ2-3,.,TRBV7-2,TGTGCCAGCAGTCCTGACTACCACTGGCCCTACACAGATACGCAGTATTTT,CASSPDYHWPYTDTQYF
.,TRBJ1-3,.,TRBV12-2,TGTGCAAGTCGCTTAGCGAACGGGTGGATGGACAGGGCTTACGGCACCATATATTTT,CASRLANGWMDRAYGTIYF